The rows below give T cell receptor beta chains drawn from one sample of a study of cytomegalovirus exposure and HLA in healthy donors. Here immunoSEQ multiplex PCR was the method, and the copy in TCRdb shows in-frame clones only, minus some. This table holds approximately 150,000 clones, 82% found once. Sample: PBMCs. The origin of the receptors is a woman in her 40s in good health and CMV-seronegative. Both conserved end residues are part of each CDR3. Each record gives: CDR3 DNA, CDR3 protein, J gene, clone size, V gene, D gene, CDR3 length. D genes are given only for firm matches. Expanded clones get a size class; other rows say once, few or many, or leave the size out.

CDR3 DNA: TGTGCCAGCAGTGACCGACAGAAGGTCTTCCAAGAGACCCAGTACTTC
CDR3 protein: CASSDRQKVFQETQYF
J gene: TRBJ2-5
clone size: few
V gene: TRBV6-1
D gene: NA
CDR3 length: 16

CDR3 DNA: TGTGCCAGCAGCGTAGGGGGGACAGGGGGCATCAACGAGCAGTACTTC
CDR3 protein: CASSVGGTGGINEQYF
J gene: TRBJ2-7
clone size: NA
V gene: TRBV9
D gene: TRBD1
CDR3 length: 16

CDR3 DNA: TGTGCCAGTAGTATGGCCAACACAGATACGCAGTATTTT
CDR3 protein: CASSMANTDTQYF
J gene: TRBJ2-3
clone size: NA
V gene: TRBV19
D gene: NA
CDR3 length: 13

CDR3 DNA: TGTGCCAGCAGCTTTAGCGGGAGTGGCTACGAGCAGTACTTC
CDR3 protein: CASSFSGSGYEQYF
J gene: TRBJ2-7
clone size: NA
V gene: TRBV7-9
D gene: TRBD2
CDR3 length: 14

CDR3 DNA: TGCGCCAGCAGCTCGACAGAAACTAGCGGGATCTTCTTC
CDR3 protein: CASSSTETSGIFF
J gene: TRBJ2-1
clone size: NA
V gene: TRBV5-1
D gene: TRBD2
CDR3 length: 13

CDR3 DNA: TGCGCCAGCAGCCCGGACAGGGGGAATGGCTACACCTTC
CDR3 protein: CASSPDRGNGYTF
J gene: TRBJ1-2
clone size: NA
V gene: TRBV5-1
D gene: TRBD1
CDR3 length: 13

CDR3 DNA: TGTGCCAGCAGCCAAGGGGGGACAGGGGCAACCTACGAGCAGTACTTC
CDR3 protein: CASSQGGTGATYEQYF
J gene: TRBJ2-7
clone size: few
V gene: TRBV14
D gene: TRBD1
CDR3 length: 16

CDR3 DNA: TGTGCCAGCGACAGGCAAACGGACGAGCAGTACTTC
CDR3 protein: CASDRQTDEQYF
J gene: TRBJ2-7
clone size: NA
V gene: TRBV7-2
D gene: NA
CDR3 length: 12

CDR3 DNA: TGTGCCAGCAGCATCAGGGGAGGGTGGGATTCACCCCTCCACTTT
CDR3 protein: CASSIRGGWDSPLHF
J gene: TRBJ1-6
clone size: NA
V gene: TRBV7-3
D gene: NA
CDR3 length: 15

CDR3 DNA: TGTGCCAGCAGCTCCATCAGACAGGGTGGCGAAAAACTGTTTTTT
CDR3 protein: CASSSIRQGGEKLFF
J gene: TRBJ1-4
clone size: few
V gene: TRBV5-6
D gene: TRBD1
CDR3 length: 15

CDR3 DNA: TGTGCCAGCAGCCCCGACAGGGCCTATGGCTACACCTTC
CDR3 protein: CASSPDRAYGYTF
J gene: TRBJ1-2
clone size: NA
V gene: TRBV7-2
D gene: TRBD1
CDR3 length: 13

CDR3 DNA: TGTGCCAGCAGCGAAATGACGGGAAAACTGTTTTTT
CDR3 protein: CASSEMTGKLFF
J gene: TRBJ1-4
clone size: NA
V gene: TRBV6-1
D gene: NA
CDR3 length: 12

CDR3 DNA: TGTGCCAGCAGTTACTCTAGGGGATATGGCTACACCTTC
CDR3 protein: CASSYSRGYGYTF
J gene: TRBJ1-2
clone size: NA
V gene: TRBV6-5
D gene: NA
CDR3 length: 13

CDR3 DNA: TGTGCCAGCAGCATTCATAGCGGGAGTTCCTACAATGAGCAGTTCTTC
CDR3 protein: CASSIHSGSSYNEQFF
J gene: TRBJ2-1
clone size: NA
V gene: TRBV7-6
D gene: TRBD2
CDR3 length: 16

CDR3 DNA: TGTGCCGCCGGTCGGGGGGCCCCCTACGAGCAGTACTTC
CDR3 protein: CAAGRGAPYEQYF
J gene: TRBJ2-7
clone size: NA
V gene: TRBV19
D gene: NA
CDR3 length: 13

CDR3 DNA: TGTGCCAGCAGCCAGGCTCGGGTGGGTGAAAAACTGTTTTTT
CDR3 protein: CASSQARVGEKLFF
J gene: TRBJ1-4
clone size: NA
V gene: TRBV4-2
D gene: NA
CDR3 length: 14

CDR3 DNA: TGTGCCAGCAGCCAGGGGGGGACAGGGATCGGGGAGCTGTTTTTT
CDR3 protein: CASSQGGTGIGELFF
J gene: TRBJ2-2
clone size: NA
V gene: TRBV11-3
D gene: TRBD1
CDR3 length: 15

CDR3 DNA: TGTGCCAGCAGCGTAGGACAGGAATATAGCGGGAGGTACACAGATACGCAGTATTTT
CDR3 protein: CASSVGQEYSGRYTDTQYF
J gene: TRBJ2-3
clone size: NA
V gene: TRBV9
D gene: TRBD2
CDR3 length: 19

CDR3 DNA: TGTGCTAGTGGTTTAACAGGGACAGCCTATAATGAAAAACTGTTTTTT
CDR3 protein: CASGLTGTAYNEKLFF
J gene: TRBJ1-4
clone size: NA
V gene: TRBV12-5
D gene: TRBD1
CDR3 length: 16

CDR3 DNA: TGTGCCAGCAGTTATAGCGGGAGTGACAATGAGCAGTTCTTC
CDR3 protein: CASSYSGSDNEQFF
J gene: TRBJ2-1
clone size: NA
V gene: TRBV6-5
D gene: TRBD2
CDR3 length: 14

CDR3 DNA: TGTGCCAGCAGACCCGACAGGTACTCTGGAAACACCATATATTTT
CDR3 protein: CASRPDRYSGNTIYF
J gene: TRBJ1-3
clone size: NA
V gene: TRBV2
D gene: NA
CDR3 length: 15

CDR3 DNA: TGTGCCAGCAGTTATACGACAGGCTACGAGCAGTACTTC
CDR3 protein: CASSYTTGYEQYF
J gene: TRBJ2-7
clone size: NA
V gene: TRBV6-1
D gene: NA
CDR3 length: 13